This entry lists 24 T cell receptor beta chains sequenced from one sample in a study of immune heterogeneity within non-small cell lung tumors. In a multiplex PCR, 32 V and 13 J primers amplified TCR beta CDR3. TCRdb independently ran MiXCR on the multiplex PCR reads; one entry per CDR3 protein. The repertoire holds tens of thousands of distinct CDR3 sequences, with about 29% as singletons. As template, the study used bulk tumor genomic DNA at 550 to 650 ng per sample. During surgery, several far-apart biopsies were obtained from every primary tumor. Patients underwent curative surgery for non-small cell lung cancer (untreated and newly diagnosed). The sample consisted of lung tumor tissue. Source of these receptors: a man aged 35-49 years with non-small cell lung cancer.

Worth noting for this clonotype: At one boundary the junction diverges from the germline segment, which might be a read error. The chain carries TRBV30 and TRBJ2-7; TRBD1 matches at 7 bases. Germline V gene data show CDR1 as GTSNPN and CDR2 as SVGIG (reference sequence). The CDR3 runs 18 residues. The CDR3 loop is CARSGETGSLTGVYEQYF. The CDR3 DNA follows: TGTGCCCGGAGTGGCGAGACAGGGTCCCTCACAGGGGTCTACGAGCAGTACTTC.

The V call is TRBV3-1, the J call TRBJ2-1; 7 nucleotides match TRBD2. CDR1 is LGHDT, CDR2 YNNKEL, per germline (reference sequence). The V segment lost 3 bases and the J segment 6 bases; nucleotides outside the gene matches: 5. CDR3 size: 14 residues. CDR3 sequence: CASSHSGPVNEQFF. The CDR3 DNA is TGTGCCAGCAGCCATAGCGGGCCGGTCAATGAGCAGTTCTTC.

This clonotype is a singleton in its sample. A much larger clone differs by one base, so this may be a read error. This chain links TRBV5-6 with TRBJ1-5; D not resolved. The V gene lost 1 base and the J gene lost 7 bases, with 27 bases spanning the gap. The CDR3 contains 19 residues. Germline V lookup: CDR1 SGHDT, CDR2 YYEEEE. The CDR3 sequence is CASSLQTRVRGEWIQPQHF. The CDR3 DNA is TGTGCCAGCAGCTTGCAAACCCGCGTACGTGGGGAGTGGATACAGCCCCAGCATTTT.

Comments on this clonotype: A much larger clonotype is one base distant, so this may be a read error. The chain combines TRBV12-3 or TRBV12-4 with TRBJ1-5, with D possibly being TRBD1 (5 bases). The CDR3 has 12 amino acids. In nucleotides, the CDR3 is TGTTCCAGCAATCAGGGCCCTCAGCCCCAGCATTTT. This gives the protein CSSNQGPQPQHF.

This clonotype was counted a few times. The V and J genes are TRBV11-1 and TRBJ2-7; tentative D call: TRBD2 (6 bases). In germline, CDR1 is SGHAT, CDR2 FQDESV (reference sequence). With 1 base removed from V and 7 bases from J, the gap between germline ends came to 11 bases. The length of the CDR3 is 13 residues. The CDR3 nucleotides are TGTGCCAGCAGCTTAGTTCGCGGGACGGAGCAGTACTTC. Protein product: CASSLVRGTEQYF.

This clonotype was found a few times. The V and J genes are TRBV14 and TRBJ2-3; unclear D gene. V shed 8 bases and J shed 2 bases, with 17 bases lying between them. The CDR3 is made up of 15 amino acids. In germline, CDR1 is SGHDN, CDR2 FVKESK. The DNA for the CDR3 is TGTGCCAGCTCGCGCGCCCTGGGTTTCACAGATACGCAGTATTTT. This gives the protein CASSRALGFTDTQYF.

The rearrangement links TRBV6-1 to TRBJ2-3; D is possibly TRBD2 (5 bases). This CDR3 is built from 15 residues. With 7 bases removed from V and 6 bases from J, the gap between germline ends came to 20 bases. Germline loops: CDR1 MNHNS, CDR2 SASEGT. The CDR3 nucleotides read TGTGCCAGCACCCTCAGAGGGCTAGGACCGGATACGCAGTATTTT. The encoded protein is CASTLRGLGPDTQYF.

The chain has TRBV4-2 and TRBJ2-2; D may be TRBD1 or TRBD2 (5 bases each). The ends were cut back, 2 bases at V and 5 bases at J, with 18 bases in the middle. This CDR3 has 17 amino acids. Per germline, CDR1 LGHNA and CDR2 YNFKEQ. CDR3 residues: CASSQNGGAGGTGELFF. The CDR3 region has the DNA TGTGCCAGCAGCCAAAATGGGGGAGCAGGAGGAACCGGGGAGCTGTTTTTT.

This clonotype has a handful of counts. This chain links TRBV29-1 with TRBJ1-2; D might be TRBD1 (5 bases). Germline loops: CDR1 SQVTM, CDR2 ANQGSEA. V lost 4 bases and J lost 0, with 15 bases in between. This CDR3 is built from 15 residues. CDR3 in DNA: TGCAGCGTTGGGGCGGGGACTCGGACTAACTATGGCTACACCTTC. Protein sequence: CSVGAGTRTNYGYTF.

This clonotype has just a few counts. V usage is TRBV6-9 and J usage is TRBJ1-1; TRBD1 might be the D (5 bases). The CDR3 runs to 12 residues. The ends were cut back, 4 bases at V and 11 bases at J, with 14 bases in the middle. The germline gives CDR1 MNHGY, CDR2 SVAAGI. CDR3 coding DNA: TGTGCCAGCAGTTTACCCCGGGGCCGGGCTTTCTTT. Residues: CASSLPRGRAFF.

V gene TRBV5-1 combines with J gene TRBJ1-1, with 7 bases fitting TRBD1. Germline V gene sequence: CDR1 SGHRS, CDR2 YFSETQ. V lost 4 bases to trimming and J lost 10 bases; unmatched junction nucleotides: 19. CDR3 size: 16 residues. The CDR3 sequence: CASSDTPGQYFLGAFF. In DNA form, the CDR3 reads TGCGCCAGCAGCGATACGCCGGGACAGTACTTTTTGGGAGCTTTCTTT.

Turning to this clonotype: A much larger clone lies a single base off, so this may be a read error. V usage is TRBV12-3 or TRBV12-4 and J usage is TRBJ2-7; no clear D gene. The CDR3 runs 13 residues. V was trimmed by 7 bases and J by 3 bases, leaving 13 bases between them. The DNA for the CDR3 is TGTGCCAGCACGTTATCACACCACTACGAGCAGTACTTC. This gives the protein CASTLSHHYEQYF.

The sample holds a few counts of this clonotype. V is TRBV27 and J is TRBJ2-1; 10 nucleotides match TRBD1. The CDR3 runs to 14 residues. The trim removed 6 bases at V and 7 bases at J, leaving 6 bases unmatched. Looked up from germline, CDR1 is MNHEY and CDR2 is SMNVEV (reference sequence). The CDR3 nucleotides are TGTGCCAGCAGCGGGGACAGGGGCTTGAATGAGCAGTTCTTC. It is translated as CASSGDRGLNEQFF.

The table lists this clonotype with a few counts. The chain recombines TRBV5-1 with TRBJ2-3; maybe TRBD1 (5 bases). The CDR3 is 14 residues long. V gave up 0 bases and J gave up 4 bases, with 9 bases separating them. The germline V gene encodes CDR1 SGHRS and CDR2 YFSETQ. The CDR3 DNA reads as TGCGCCAGCAGCTTGGGTCAGGGCTCAGATACGCAGTATTTT. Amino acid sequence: CASSLGQGSDTQYF.

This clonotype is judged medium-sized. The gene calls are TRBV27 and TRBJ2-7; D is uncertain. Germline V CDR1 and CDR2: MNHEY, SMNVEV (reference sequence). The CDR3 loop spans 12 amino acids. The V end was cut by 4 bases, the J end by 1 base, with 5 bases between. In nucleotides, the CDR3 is TGTGCCAGCAGTTCCGATTCCTACGAGCAGTACTTC. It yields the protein CASSSDSYEQYF.

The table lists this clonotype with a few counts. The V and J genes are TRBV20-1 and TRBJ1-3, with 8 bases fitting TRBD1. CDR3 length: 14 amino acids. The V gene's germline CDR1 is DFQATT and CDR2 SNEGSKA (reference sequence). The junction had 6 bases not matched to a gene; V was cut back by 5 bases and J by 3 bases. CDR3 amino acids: CSAVQGALGNTIYF. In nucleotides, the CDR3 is TGCAGTGCTGTTCAGGGGGCTCTTGGAAACACCATATATTTT.

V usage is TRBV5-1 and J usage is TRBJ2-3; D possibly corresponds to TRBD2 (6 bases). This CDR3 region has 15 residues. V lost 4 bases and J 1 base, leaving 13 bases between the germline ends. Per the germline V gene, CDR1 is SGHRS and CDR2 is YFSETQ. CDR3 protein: CASSHFGGGTDTQYF. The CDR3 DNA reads TGCGCCAGCAGCCACTTCGGAGGGGGCACAGATACGCAGTATTTT.

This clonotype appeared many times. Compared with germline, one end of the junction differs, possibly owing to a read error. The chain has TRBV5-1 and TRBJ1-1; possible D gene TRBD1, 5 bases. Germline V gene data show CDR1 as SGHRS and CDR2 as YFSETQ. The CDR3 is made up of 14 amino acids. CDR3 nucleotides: TGCGCCAGCACCTTGGGAGGGGCAGGGACTGAAGCTTTCTTT. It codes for CASTLGGAGTEAFF.

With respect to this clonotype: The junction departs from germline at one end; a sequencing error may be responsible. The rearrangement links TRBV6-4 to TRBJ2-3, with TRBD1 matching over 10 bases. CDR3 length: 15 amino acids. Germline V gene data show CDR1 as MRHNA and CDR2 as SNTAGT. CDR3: CASSPGTGVADTQYF. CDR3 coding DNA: TGCGCCAGCAGCCCCGGGACAGGGGTGGCAGATACGCAGTATTTT.

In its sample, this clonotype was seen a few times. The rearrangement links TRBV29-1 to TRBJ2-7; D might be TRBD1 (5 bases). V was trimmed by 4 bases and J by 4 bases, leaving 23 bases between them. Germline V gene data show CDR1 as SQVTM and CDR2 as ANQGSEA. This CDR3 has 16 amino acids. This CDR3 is CSVAYGTGRNPYEQYF. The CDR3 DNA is TGCAGCGTTGCCTATGGTACAGGACGAAACCCTTACGAGCAGTACTTC.

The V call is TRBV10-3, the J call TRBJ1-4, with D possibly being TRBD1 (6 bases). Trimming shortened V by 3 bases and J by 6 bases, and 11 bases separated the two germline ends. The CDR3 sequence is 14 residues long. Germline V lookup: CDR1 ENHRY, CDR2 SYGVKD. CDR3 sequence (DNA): TGTGCCATCAGTGACCCGGGACAAGATGAAAAACTGTTTTTT. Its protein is CAISDPGQDEKLFF.

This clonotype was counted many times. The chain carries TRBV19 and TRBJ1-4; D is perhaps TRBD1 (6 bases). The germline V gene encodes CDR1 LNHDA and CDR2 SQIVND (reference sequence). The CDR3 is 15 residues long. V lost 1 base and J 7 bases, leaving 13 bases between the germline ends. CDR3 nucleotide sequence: TGTGCCAGTAGTATAGGGCAGGGGTTGAGTGAAAAACTGTTTTTT. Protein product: CASSIGQGLSEKLFF.

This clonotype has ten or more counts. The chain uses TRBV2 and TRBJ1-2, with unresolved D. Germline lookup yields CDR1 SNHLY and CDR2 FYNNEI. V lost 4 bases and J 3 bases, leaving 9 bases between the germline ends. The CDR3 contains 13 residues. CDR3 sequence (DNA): TGTGCCAGCAGTGTTTCACAGTACTATGGCTACACCTTC. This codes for CASSVSQYYGYTF. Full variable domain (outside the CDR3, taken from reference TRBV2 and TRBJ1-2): EPEVTQTPSHQVTQMGQEVILRCVPISNHLYFYWYRQILGQKVEFLVSFYNNEISEKSEIFDDQFSVERPDGSNFTLKIRSTKLEDSAMYFCASSVSQYYGYTFGSGTRLTVV.

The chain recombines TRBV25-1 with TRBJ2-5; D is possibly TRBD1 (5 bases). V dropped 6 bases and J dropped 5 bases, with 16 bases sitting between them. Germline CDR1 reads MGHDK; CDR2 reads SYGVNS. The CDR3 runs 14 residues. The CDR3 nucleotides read TGTGCCAGCAGGCCATCAGGGTCCTCGGAGACCCAGTACTTC. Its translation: CASRPSGSSETQYF.